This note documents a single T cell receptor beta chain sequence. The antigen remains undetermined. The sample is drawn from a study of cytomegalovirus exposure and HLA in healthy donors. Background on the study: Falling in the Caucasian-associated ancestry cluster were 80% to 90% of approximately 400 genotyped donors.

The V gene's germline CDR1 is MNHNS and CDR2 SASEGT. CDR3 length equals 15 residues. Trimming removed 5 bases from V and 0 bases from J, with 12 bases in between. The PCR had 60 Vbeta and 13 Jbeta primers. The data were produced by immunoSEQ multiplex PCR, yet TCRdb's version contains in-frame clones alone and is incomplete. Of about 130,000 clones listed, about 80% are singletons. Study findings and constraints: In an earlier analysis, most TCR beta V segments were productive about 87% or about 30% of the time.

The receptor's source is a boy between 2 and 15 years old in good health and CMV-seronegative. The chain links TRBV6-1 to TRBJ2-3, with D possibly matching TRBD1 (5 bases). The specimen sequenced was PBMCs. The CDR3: CASSQTESSTDTQYF. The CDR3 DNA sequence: TGTGCCAGCAGTCAGACAGAATCTAGCACAGATACGCAGTATTTT.